These T cell receptor beta chains were read from a single sample in a study of cytotoxic CD8 clonotypes in ibrutinib-treated CLL. Only in-frame clones appear in the TCRdb table, and some are missing; sequencing was by immunoSEQ multiplex PCR. The table records around 97,000 clones, approximately 80% of them present only once. The source was PBMCs, collected after 12 months of ibrutinib treatment. Every receptor here comes from a human donor with chronic lymphocytic leukemia. CDR3s include the opening cysteine and the closing phenylalanine or tryptophan. A D gene is named only where the DNA matches it firmly. Clone size is shown for a subset of rows, as once, few, many or a class of expanded clone.

TRBJ1-6 | NA | NA | TRBV9 | TGTGCCAGCAGCGTAAGGGGTGGGGCTGGCCCATCACCCCTCCACTTT | CASSVRGGAGPSPLHF
TRBJ2-5 | NA | NA | TRBV7-9 | TGTGCCAGCAGCTCGAAGGTGGTGGAGACCCAGTACTTC | CASSSKVVETQYF
TRBJ2-5 | NA | NA | TRBV5-1 | TGCGCCAGCAACAGGGAGGGAGGCCTCCAAGAGACCCAGTACTTC | CASNREGGLQETQYF
TRBJ1-2 | NA | NA | TRBV4-3 | TGCGCCAGCAGCGTTCGGACGAGTAACAGCCCTTACACCTTC | CASSVRTSNSPYTF
TRBJ2-7 | NA | TRBD2 | TRBV5-1 | TGCGCCAGCAGCTTGGTTGCTAGCGGCTCCTACGAGCAGTACTTC | CASSLVASGSYEQYF
TRBJ1-2 | once | NA | TRBV28 | TGTGCCAGCAGTTCCCCGAGTAGGACAGCCTATGGCTACACCTTC | CASSSPSRTAYGYTF
TRBJ2-7 | few | NA | TRBV27 | TGTGCCAGCAGTTTATCCCCGATGACTTACGAGCAGTACTTC | CASSLSPMTYEQYF
TRBJ2-5 | NA | TRBD2 | TRBV7-2 | TGTGCCAGCAGCTTCGGCGGGGGGCCCCAAGAGACCCAGTACTTC | CASSFGGGPQETQYF
TRBJ1-5 | NA | NA | TRBV30 | TGTGCCTGGAGTGTAAAGGGGGGCGGGCAGCCCCAGCATTTT | CAWSVKGGGQPQHF
TRBJ1-1 | many | TRBD1 | TRBV10-3 | TGTGCCATCAGTGGGACAGGGACCATGAACACTGAAGCTTTCTTT | CAISGTGTMNTEAFF
TRBJ2-2 | NA | NA | TRBV27 | TGTGCCAGCCTACATCGGGCCGGGGACGCCGGGGAGCTGTTTTTT | CASLHRAGDAGELFF
TRBJ1-3 | NA | NA | TRBV6-1 | TGTGCCAGCAGTGCAGATGGGCTTCCCGGAAACACCATATATTTT | CASSADGLPGNTIYF
TRBJ1-2 | NA | TRBD1 | TRBV19 | TGTGCCAGTACCATTTGGGGACAGGAGTATGGCTACACCTTC | CASTIWGQEYGYTF
TRBJ1-1 | NA | TRBD1 | TRBV10-3 | TGTGCCATCAGCGGGACAGGGGGCGCGGGCAGGAACACTGAAGCTTTCTTT | CAISGTGGAGRNTEAFF
TRBJ2-5 | few | TRBD2 | TRBV7-2 | TGTGCCAGCAGCTACCCACTAGCGGGGGGGCCGACGCAAGAGACCCAGTACTTC | CASSYPLAGGPTQETQYF
TRBJ2-1 | NA | NA | TRBV15 | TGTGCCACCAGCATTGAGACGGGGAACACTTACAATGAGCAGTTCTTC | CATSIETGNTYNEQFF
TRBJ1-5 | NA | NA | TRBV30 | TGTGCCTGGAGTGGCGACAGTGTGGCCACAATGTCTCAGCCCCAGCATTTT | CAWSGDSVATMSQPQHF
TRBJ1-1 | NA | NA | TRBV30 | TGTGCCTGGAGCGGTAGGAGGGGCACTGAAGCTTTCTTT | CAWSGRRGTEAFF
TRBJ1-6 | NA | TRBD1 | TRBV25-1 | TGTGCCAGCAGTGAATACGGGAGAGGGGGACAGGGGGCCGATCCCCTCCACTTT | CASSEYGRGGQGADPLHF
TRBJ1-5 | NA | TRBD1 | TRBV7-2 | TGTGCCAGCAGCCTGGCGGTTGAGACAGGGGGCAGGCCCCAGCATTTT | CASSLAVETGGRPQHF
TRBJ2-3 | once | TRBD1 | TRBV5-1 | TGCGCCAGTCTTAGGACAGGGATTAGCACAGATACGCAGTATTTT | CASLRTGISTDTQYF
TRBJ2-5 | NA | TRBD2 | TRBV7-2 | TGTGCCAGCAGCTTGGGGGGGGACCAAGAGACCCAGTACTTC | CASSLGGDQETQYF
TRBJ2-7 | NA | TRBD1 | TRBV6-5 | TGTGCCAGCAGTTACTCGGGACAGGGGTCCTACGAGCAGTACTTC | CASSYSGQGSYEQYF
TRBJ1-1 | NA | NA | TRBV6-5 | TGTGCCAGCAGTTACTCCTTGGGGGGAAACACTGAAGCTTTCTTT | CASSYSLGGNTEAFF
TRBJ1-2 | NA | NA | TRBV28 | TGTGCCAGCAGTTTAATGGGTTCGGGGAATGGCTACACCTTC | CASSLMGSGNGYTF
TRBJ1-1 | few | NA | TRBV5-4 | TGTGCCAGCAGCTTGTTTAGGGAGAACACTGAAGCTTTCTTT | CASSLFRENTEAFF
TRBJ2-7 | NA | NA | TRBV18 | TGTGCCAGCTCACCCCCGGCGGGGCCCTCCAGGGAGCAGTACTTC | CASSPPAGPSREQYF
TRBJ1-5 | NA | NA | TRBV28 | TGTGCCAGCAGCGCTAATTTCGCCCCGGGACACTTTGACAATCAGCCCCAGCATTTT | CASSANFAPGHFDNQPQHF
TRBJ2-3 | NA | NA | TRBV6-5 | TGTGCCAGCAAGGAAGGAGCGGGCACAGATACGCAGTATTTT | CASKEGAGTDTQYF
TRBJ2-1 | NA | TRBD1 | TRBV6-5 | TGTGCCAGCAGTTACTCCGGGACAGGGACCAATGAGCAGTTCTTC | CASSYSGTGTNEQFF
TRBJ1-5 | few | TRBD1 | TRBV19 | TGTGGCAGCCGGGACAGGTCTTATAGCAATCAGCCCCAGCATTTT | CGSRDRSYSNQPQHF
TRBJ2-7 | NA | TRBD1 | TRBV6-5 | TGTGCCAGCAGTTACCCAGGGGGCGACTACGAGCAGTACTTC | CASSYPGGDYEQYF
TRBJ2-5 | NA | TRBD1 | TRBV28 | TGTGCCAGCAGCTCCGGGACAGGGGTTCGGGAGACCCAGTACTTC | CASSSGTGVRETQYF
TRBJ2-5 | NA | TRBD1 | TRBV19 | TGTGCCAGTAGTGGGACAGGGGGCCGACAAGAGACCCAGTACTTC | CASSGTGGRQETQYF
TRBJ1-5 | NA | NA | TRBV7-9 | TGTGCCCCGGGTTTGGTAGGTAATCAGCCCCAGCATTTT | CAPGLVGNQPQHF
TRBJ1-6 | few | NA | TRBV7-9 | TGTGCCAGCAGCAGGGACAACAATTCACCCCTCCACTTT | CASSRDNNSPLHF
TRBJ1-1 | few | NA | TRBV28 | TGTGCCAGCAGTTTAGGTGTGAACACTGAAGCTTTCTTT | CASSLGVNTEAFF
TRBJ2-3 | NA | NA | TRBV7-6 | TGTGCCAGCAGCCTAACTACACCTTCTAGCACAGATACGCAGTATTTT | CASSLTTPSSTDTQYF
TRBJ2-5 | NA | NA | TRBV6-5 | TGTGCCAGCAGTTACTCGGACTTCGGTGAAGTGACCCAGTACTTC | CASSYSDFGEVTQYF
TRBJ1-3 | NA | NA | TRBV18 | TGTGCCAGCTCACCCCCGGCAGGAGACTCTGGAAACACCATATATTTT | CASSPPAGDSGNTIYF
TRBJ2-2 | NA | NA | TRBV19 | TGTGCCAGTAGTATAGATCCCCCTGTGGCCCGGCGGGACACCGGGGAGCTGTTTTTT | CASSIDPPVARRDTGELFF
TRBJ1-3 | NA | NA | TRBV28 | TGTGCCAGCACCCTATCGGACAGAAGAAACACCATATATTTT | CASTLSDRRNTIYF
TRBJ1-4 | NA | TRBD1 | TRBV6-5 | TGTGCCAGCAGGGCAGGGGGTACTAATGAAAAACTGTTTTTT | CASRAGGTNEKLFF
TRBJ2-7 | NA | NA | TRBV6-6 | TGTGCCAGCAGCCCCAGCTACGAGCAGTACTTC | CASSPSYEQYF
TRBJ2-5 | NA | NA | TRBV7-6 | TGTGCCAGCAGCTTAGTTGGGGGTGGCGGAGAGACCCAGTACTTC | CASSLVGGGGETQYF
TRBJ2-1 | few | NA | TRBV19 | TGTGCCAGTACGGGCAGCTACAATGAGCAGTTCTTC | CASTGSYNEQFF
TRBJ2-7 | NA | TRBD1 | TRBV5-1 | TGCGCCAGCAGCTTGGTACCGGGACAGGGGGCATTCGAGCAGTACTTC | CASSLVPGQGAFEQYF
TRBJ1-6 | few | NA | TRBV30 | TGTGCCTGGAGTCAAAGCAGGACGAGCTCCTATAATTCACCCCTCCACTTT | CAWSQSRTSSYNSPLHF
TRBJ1-1 | NA | NA | TRBV5-1 | TGCGCCAGCAGCTTGGACGGTAAGAACACTGAAGCTTTCTTT | CASSLDGKNTEAFF
TRBJ1-1 | NA | NA | TRBV5-4 | TGTGCCAGCAGCCTGGGCGGCGCCGGGGGCACTGAAGCTTTCTTT | CASSLGGAGGTEAFF
TRBJ2-3 | NA | TRBD1 | TRBV4-3 | TGCGCCAGCAGCCAAGACTCGGTAGGACAGGGGACCTCAGATACGCAGTATTTT | CASSQDSVGQGTSDTQYF
TRBJ1-2 | NA | TRBD1 | TRBV7-9 | TGTGCCAGCAGCTCACGACAGGGGTATGGCTACACCTTC | CASSSRQGYGYTF
TRBJ2-1 | NA | TRBD2 | TRBV5-1 | TGCGCCAGCAGCCTAAGGACTAGCGGGGGGCCCCCCAATGAGCAGTTCTTC | CASSLRTSGGPPNEQFF
TRBJ1-3 | once | NA | TRBV5-1 | TGCGCCAGCAGCTTGGGCCAGTTCTCTGGAAACACCATATATTTT | CASSLGQFSGNTIYF
TRBJ2-5 | NA | NA | TRBV11-3 | TGTGCCAGCAGCTTTGGCAACCAAGAGACCCAGTACTTC | CASSFGNQETQYF
TRBJ1-1 | NA | TRBD1 | TRBV29-1 | TGCAGCGTTCAACAGACAGGGACTGAAGCTTTCTTT | CSVQQTGTEAFF
TRBJ1-2 | NA | NA | TRBV2 | TGTGCCAGCACCACCCAGTCAAGGTCTGGCTACACCTTC | CASTTQSRSGYTF
TRBJ1-6 | NA | NA | TRBV6-1 | TGTGCCAGCTCAAGAGAAATAGGGTATTCACCCCTCCACTTT | CASSREIGYSPLHF